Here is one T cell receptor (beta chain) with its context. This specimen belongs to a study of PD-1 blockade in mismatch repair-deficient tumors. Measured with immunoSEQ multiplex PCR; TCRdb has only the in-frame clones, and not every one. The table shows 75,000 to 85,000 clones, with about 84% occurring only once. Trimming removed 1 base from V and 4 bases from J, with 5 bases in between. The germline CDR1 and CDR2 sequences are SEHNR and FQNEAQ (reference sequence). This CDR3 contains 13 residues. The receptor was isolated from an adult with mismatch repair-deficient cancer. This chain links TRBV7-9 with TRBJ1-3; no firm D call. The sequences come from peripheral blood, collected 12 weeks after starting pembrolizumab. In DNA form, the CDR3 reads TGTGCCAGCAGCTTAGTCGGGGGAAACACCATATATTTT. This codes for CASSLVGGNTIYF.